The sequence of this TCR beta chain was determined in a study of control samples from healthy donors and cancer patients (dated by TCRdb to 2019 to 2021). As regards this clone: No antigen is known for it. The sample holds no much larger clone one base away, and base qualities are not on file.

Libraries were made using the immunoSEQ multiplex PCR assay. TCRdb obtained this table from immuneACCESS and retained in-frame rearrangements with V and J assigned. These tables miss some clones; where compared with another copy, unresolved V genes account for less than half of the shortfall, and the remainder is unexplained. This sample comprises 5,000 to 6,500 clones, approximately 84% of them detected only once. The biggest ten clones account for approximately 6.5% of the sample. Germline trimming amounts to 0 bases on V and 6 bases on J, with 4 as the count of junction bases outside the gene matches. The CDR3 has 16 amino acids, counting the end cysteine and phenylalanine. Only the CDR3 portion is preserved as DNA: 48 bases, with reading frame beginning at the first base. CDR1 MNHEY and CDR2 SMNVEV are derived from the germline V gene (reference sequence).

The sequence came from a female donor with lung cancer. Recombination connected TRBV27 to TRBJ2-2; a stretch of 10 junction bases matches TRBD1. The material sequenced was formalin-fixed, paraffin-embedded tissue. The CDR3 protein: CASSLSPGQGPGELFF. The bases read TGTGCCAGCAGTTTATCCCCGGGACAGGGGCCCGGGGAGCTGTTTTTT.